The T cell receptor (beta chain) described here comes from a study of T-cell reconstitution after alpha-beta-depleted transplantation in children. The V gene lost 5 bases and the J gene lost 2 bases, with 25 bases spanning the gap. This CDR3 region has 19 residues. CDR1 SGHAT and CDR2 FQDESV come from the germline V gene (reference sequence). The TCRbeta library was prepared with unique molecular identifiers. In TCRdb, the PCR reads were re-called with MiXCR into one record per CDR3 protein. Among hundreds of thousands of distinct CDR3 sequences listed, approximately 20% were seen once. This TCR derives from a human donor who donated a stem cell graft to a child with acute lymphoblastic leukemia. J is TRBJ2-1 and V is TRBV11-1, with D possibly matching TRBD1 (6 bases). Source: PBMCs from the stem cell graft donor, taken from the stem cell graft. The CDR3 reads CASSAGVVGKGTPYNEQFF. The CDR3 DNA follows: TGTGCCAGCAGCGCAGGGGTAGTCGGAAAGGGCACCCCCTACAATGAGCAGTTCTTC.